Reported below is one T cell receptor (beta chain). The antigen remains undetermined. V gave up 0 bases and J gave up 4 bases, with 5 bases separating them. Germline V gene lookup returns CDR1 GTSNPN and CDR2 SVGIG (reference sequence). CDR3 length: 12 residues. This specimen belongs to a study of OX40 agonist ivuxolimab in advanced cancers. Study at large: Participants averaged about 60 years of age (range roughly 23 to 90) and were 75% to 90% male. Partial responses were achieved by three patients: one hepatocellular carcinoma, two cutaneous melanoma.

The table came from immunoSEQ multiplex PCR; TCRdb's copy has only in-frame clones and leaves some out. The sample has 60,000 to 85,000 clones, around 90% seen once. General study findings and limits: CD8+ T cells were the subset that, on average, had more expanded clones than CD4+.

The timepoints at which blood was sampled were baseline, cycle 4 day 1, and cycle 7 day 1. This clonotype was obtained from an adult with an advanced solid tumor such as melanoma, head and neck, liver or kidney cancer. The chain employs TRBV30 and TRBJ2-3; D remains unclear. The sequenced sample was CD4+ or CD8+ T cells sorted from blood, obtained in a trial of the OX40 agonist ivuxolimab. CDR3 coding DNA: TGTGCCTGGAGTGTACTGGCAGATACGCAGTATTTT. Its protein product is CAWSVLADTQYF.